One sample yielded the 5 T cell receptor beta chains listed below, sequenced in a study of T cell responses to AZD1222 COVID-19 vaccine. Some clones are missing from TCRdb's copy, which holds only in-frame ones; the method was immunoSEQ multiplex PCR. The sample lists tens of thousands of clones; 85% were seen once. The sample was peripheral blood, taken on day 0 of AZD1222 vaccination. The receptors shown here come from an adult in good health.

The chain couples TRBV12-3 or TRBV12-4 to TRBJ2-2; D is unclear. V lost 4 bases, J lost 8 bases, and 11 bases lay in between. This CDR3 is 13 amino acids long. CDR3 nucleotides: TGTGCCAGCAGTTCTTCCTGGGCGGGGGAGCTGTTTTTT. This sequence encodes CASSSSWAGELFF.

The V gene is TRBV6-5, the J gene TRBJ1-3; D may be TRBD1 (5 bases). The CDR3 consists of 12 residues. Trimming removed 6 bases at V and 7 bases at J, with 10 bases between. In germline, CDR1 is MNHEY, CDR2 SVGAGI. The CDR3: CASSTNRNTIYF. CDR3 bases: TGTGCCAGCAGCACCAACAGGAACACCATATATTTT.

The chain employs TRBV10-3 and TRBJ2-1; 8 positions agree with TRBD2. Germline-derived CDR1 and CDR2 are ENHRY and SYGVKD. V shed 2 bases and J 0 bases; nucleotides not matched to a gene: 6. This CDR3 comprises 17 residues. The CDR3 DNA is TGTGCCATCAGTGAGCGACCGGGACTAGACTCCTACAATGAGCAGTTCTTC. Protein product: CAISERPGLDSYNEQFF.

CDR3 nucleotide sequence: TGTGCCAGCAGCTTAAGAGGACAGGGGGACTACGAGCAGTACTTC. Translating it yields CASSLRGQGDYEQYF. V and J are TRBV7-3 and TRBJ2-7; 10 bases align to TRBD1. The CDR3 is 15 residues long. Germline CDR1 and CDR2: SGHTA and FQGTGA. V was pared by 1 base and J by 3 bases, with 3 bases of the junction left unmatched.

The gene calls are TRBV5-1 and TRBJ1-2; no definite D call. CDR1 SGHRS and CDR2 YFSETQ come from the germline V gene. The CDR3 is 13 residues long. Trimming removed 4 bases at V and 9 bases at J, with 16 bases between. The CDR3 sequence: CASSILWVISYTF. The CDR3 DNA reads TGCGCCAGCAGCATACTTTGGGTAATCAGCTACACCTTC.